This TCR beta chain was obtained from a study of TIL therapy for anti-PD-1-resistant metastatic lung cancer. Study in general: Progressing patients received lymphodepletion, expanded TIL infusion and IL-2. Patients had a median age of 54 years (range roughly 38-75). Half of patients were current or former smokers.

Germline CDR1 and CDR2: SGHTA and FQGNSA. The CDR3 is made up of 14 amino acids. Trimming stripped 4 bases from V and 3 bases from J, with 13 bases between. The immunoSEQ assay was v3. Assay: immunoSEQ multiplex PCR; the TCRdb copy retains only in-frame clones and omits some. In the table there are approximately 18,000 clones, 83% of which are singletons. This clone has only a few counts. Time point defined: pre-treatment sample, taken before nivolumab and TIL therapy. The chain combines TRBV7-2 with TRBJ2-7; TRBD1 or TRBD2 may be the D gene (5 bases each). This receptor was taken from a person aged 25-79 years with non-small cell lung cancer. Sequences were derived from blood, sampled at baseline. CDR3: CASSSPGAYYEQYF. The CDR3 DNA sequence: TGTGCCAGCAGCTCACCCGGGGCCTACTACGAGCAGTACTTC.